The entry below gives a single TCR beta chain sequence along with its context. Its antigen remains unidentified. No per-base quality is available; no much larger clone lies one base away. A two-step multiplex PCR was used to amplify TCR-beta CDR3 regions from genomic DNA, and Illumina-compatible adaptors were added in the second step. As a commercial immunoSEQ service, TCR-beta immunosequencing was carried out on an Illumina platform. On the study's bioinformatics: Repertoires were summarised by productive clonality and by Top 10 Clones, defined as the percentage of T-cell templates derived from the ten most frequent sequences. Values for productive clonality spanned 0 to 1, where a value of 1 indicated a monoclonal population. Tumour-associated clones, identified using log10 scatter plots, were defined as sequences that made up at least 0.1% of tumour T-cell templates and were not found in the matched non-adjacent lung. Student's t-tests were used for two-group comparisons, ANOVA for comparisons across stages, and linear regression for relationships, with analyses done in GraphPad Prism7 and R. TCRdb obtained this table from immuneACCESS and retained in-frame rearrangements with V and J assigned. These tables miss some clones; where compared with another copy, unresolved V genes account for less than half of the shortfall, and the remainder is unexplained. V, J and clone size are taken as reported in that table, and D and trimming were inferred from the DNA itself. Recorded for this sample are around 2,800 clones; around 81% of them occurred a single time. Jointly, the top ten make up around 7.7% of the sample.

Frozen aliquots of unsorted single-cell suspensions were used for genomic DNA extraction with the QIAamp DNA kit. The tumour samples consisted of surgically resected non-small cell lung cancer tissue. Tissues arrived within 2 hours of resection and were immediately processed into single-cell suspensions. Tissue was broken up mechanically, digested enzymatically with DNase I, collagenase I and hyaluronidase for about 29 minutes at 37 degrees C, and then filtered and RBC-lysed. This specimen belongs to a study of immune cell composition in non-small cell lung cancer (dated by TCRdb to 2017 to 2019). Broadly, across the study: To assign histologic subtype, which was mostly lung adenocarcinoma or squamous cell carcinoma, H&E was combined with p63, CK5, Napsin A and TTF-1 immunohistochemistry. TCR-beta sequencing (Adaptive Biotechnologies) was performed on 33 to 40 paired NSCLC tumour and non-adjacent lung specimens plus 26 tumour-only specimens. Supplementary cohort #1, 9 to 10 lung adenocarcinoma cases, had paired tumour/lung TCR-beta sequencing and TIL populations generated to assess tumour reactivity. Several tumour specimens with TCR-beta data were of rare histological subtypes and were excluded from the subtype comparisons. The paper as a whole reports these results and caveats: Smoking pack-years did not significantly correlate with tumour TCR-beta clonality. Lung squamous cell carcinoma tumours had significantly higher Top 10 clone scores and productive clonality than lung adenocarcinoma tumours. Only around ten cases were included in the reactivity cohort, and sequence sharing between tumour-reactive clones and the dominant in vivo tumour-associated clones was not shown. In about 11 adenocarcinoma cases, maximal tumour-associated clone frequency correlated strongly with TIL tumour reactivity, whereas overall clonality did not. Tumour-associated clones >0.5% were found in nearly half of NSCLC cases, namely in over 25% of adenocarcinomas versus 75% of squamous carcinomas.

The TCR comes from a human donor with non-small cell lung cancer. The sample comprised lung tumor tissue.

The CDR3 loop reads CASQPGLAGYEQFF. The nucleotides are TGTGCCAGTCAACCGGGACTAGCGGGATATGAGCAGTTCTTC. Recombination connected TRBV5-6 to TRBJ2-1; 13 nucleotides in the junction match TRBD2. Counted from cysteine to phenylalanine, this CDR3 has 14 amino acids. Only the CDR3 DNA is retained, 42 bases long and in frame from the first base. Trimming removed 8 bases from V and 8 bases from J; the gene matches leave 7 bases unexplained. The germline V gene sets CDR1 to SGHDT and CDR2 to YYEEEE.